This passage covers 20 T cell receptor beta chains from one sample sequenced in a study of human T cells and chemical hapten exposure. Using its own MiXCR run on the 5' RACE reads, TCRdb lists one record per CDR3 protein. The sample lists approximately 81,000 distinct CDR3 sequences; roughly 7.7% were seen once. Total RNA came from unfractionated whole blood. Receptors were obtained from a male donor in good health.

The gene calls are TRBV6-2 or TRBV6-3 and TRBJ1-1; 8 positions agree with TRBD1. CDR1 and CDR2 from the germline V gene are MNHEY and SVGEGT. The ends lost 6 bases at V and 3 bases at J; junction bases unmatched: 3. The CDR3 runs to 13 residues. This CDR3 reads CASRDRVDTEAFF. The CDR3 DNA sequence: TGTGCCAGCAGGGACAGGGTGGACACTGAAGCTTTCTTT.

This clonotype was counted many times. V usage is TRBV2 and J usage is TRBJ2-6, with D tentatively TRBD1 (6 bases). Between the trimmed V and J ends, which lost 7 bases and 2 bases, there was a span of 12 bases. The length of the CDR3 is 15 residues. Germline V gene lookup returns CDR1 SNHLY and CDR2 FYNNEI. DNA of the CDR3: TGTGCCAGCACCTTAGGGGGTGCTGGGGCCAACGTCCTGACTTTC. Amino acid sequence: CASTLGGAGANVLTF.

V and J are TRBV19 and TRBJ2-5; TRBD2 agrees at 8 bases. Germline V gives CDR1 LNHDA, CDR2 SQIVND (reference sequence). J gave up 2 bases and V 4 bases, and 6 bases lay outside the gene matches. This CDR3 contains 15 residues. The DNA of the CDR3 is TGTGCCAGTAGTAGCCGACTAGCGCGGCAAGAGACCCAGTACTTC. Its protein product is CASSSRLARQETQYF.

Many counts were recorded for this clonotype. This chain connects TRBV12-3 or TRBV12-4 to TRBJ2-3; 11 bases align to TRBD2. The length of the CDR3 is 15 residues. The V gene end was trimmed by 6 bases and the J gene end by 7 bases; junction bases not matched to a gene: 9. The CDR3 nucleotides read TGTGCCAGCAGGGCGACTAGCGGGGCCATTTATACGCAGTATTTT. Translation gives CASRATSGAIYTQYF.

The chain carries TRBV4-3 and TRBJ2-7; possibly TRBD2 for D (6 bases). This CDR3 has 15 residues. The germline V gene encodes CDR1 LGHNA and CDR2 YSLEER. The germline V and J ends were trimmed by 0 bases and 2 bases, with 11 bases remaining between them. The CDR3 nucleotides are TGCGCCAGCAGCCAAGATTTTGGCGGGGCCTACGAGCAGTACTTC. Encoded protein: CASSQDFGGAYEQYF.

The CDR3 DNA reads as TGCAGCGTTGACAGTGCCCGCGGCTACACCTTC. Protein: CSVDSARGYTF. V usage is TRBV29-1 and J usage is TRBJ1-2; D ambiguous. This CDR3 comprises 11 residues. Germline V gene data show CDR1 as SQVTM and CDR2 as ANQGSEA. V lost 3 bases to trimming and J lost 8 bases, with 10 bases between them.

To note about this clonotype: Being one base from a much bigger clone, this may be a read error. The chain recombines TRBV6-1 with TRBJ1-5; TRBD1 might be the D (5 bases). The CDR3 has 11 residues. The germline CDR1 and CDR2 sequences are MNHNS and SASEGT. The DNA for the CDR3 is TGTGCCAGCGGGACGGGTCAGCCCAAGCATTTT. Residues: CASGTGQPKHF.

This clonotype came up a few times. CDR3 amino acids: CASSQIAGGTYNEQFF. CDR3 in DNA: TGTGCCAGCAGCCAGATAGCGGGGGGGACCTACAATGAGCAGTTCTTC. The chain recombines TRBV3-1 with TRBJ2-1; 11 bases are shared with TRBD2. V lost 3 bases and J lost 2; bases outside the gene matches: 3. The CDR3 extends over 16 amino acids. Germline V gene sequence: CDR1 LGHDT, CDR2 YNNKEL (reference sequence).

This clonotype was seen many times. The V call is TRBV3-1, the J call TRBJ2-7, with D perhaps matching TRBD2 (5 bases). Germline V gene data show CDR1 as LGHDT and CDR2 as YNNKEL (reference sequence). The CDR3 length is 13 residues. V shed 8 bases and J shed 3 bases, with 14 bases lying between them. The CDR3 here is CASSRSRDYEQYF. The CDR3 coding sequence is TGTGCCAGCTCTCGATCCCGGGACTACGAGCAGTACTTC.

This clonotype was seen many times. The V and J genes are TRBV20-1 and TRBJ2-7; D is undetermined. V gave up 2 bases and J gave up 3 bases, with 17 bases separating them. The CDR3 covers 15 residues. CDR1 DFQATT and CDR2 SNEGSKA come from the germline V gene (reference sequence). CDR3: CSARFWVFTIYEQYF. The CDR3 DNA reads as TGCAGTGCTAGATTTTGGGTATTTACGATCTACGAGCAGTACTTC.

This clonotype was observed a handful of times. V gene TRBV4-1 combines with J gene TRBJ2-3; 7 bases are a match to TRBD1. This CDR3 has 15 residues. V was pared by 1 base and J by 2 bases, with 3 bases of the junction left unmatched. The V gene's germline CDR1 is MGHRA and CDR2 YSYEKL. CDR3: CASSQGTGATDTQYF. DNA for the CDR3: TGCGCCAGCAGCCAAGGCACAGGGGCCACAGATACGCAGTATTTT.

V is TRBV20-1 and J is TRBJ2-1; 14 positions agree with TRBD2. CDR3 length: 18 residues. Germline loops: CDR1 DFQATT, CDR2 SNEGSKA (reference sequence). V dropped 5 bases and J dropped 1; count of bases not matched to a gene: 10. CDR3 DNA sequence: TGCAGTGCTTTCGGACTAGCGGGAGGCAAGGGGTCCTACAATGAGCAGTTCTTC. Translating it yields CSAFGLAGGKGSYNEQFF.

The rearrangement joins TRBV7-9 to TRBJ2-4, with TRBD1 as a possible D gene (6 bases). V was trimmed by 6 bases and J by 0 bases, leaving 15 bases between them. The V gene's germline CDR1 is SEHNR and CDR2 FQNEAQ (reference sequence). This CDR3 region has 16 residues. CDR3 region: CASSIATGLAKNIQYF. The DNA of the CDR3 is TGTGCCAGCAGTATTGCTACAGGGTTAGCCAAAAACATTCAGTACTTC.

This clonotype was observed many times. V gene TRBV5-1 combines with J gene TRBJ1-6; weak D call: TRBD1 (6 bases). V lost 4 bases to trimming and J lost 5 bases, with 16 bases between them. Germline CDR1 reads SGHRS; CDR2 reads YFSETQ. This CDR3 is 16 amino acids long. The CDR3 nucleotides read TGCGCCAGCAGCCAAAAGGGACAACGGGATAATTCACCCCTCCACTTT. Its protein product is CASSQKGQRDNSPLHF.

This clonotype was picked up a small number of times. This sequence joins TRBV7-9 and TRBJ1-2; D is unclear. V dropped 2 bases and J dropped 7 bases, with 14 bases sitting between them. The CDR3 has 14 residues. Germline CDR1 reads SEHNR; CDR2 reads FQNEAQ (reference sequence). The CDR3 DNA follows: TGTGCCAGCAGCTTATCGGGTCCGACCTCTGGCTACACCTTC. This encodes CASSLSGPTSGYTF.

In this sample, this clonotype turned up a few times. CDR3 sequence reads: CASSYWGASYEQYF. In DNA, the CDR3 is TGTGCCAGCAGTTATTGGGGGGCCTCCTACGAGCAGTACTTC. The rearrangement joins TRBV6-2 or TRBV6-3 to TRBJ2-7; D might be TRBD1 or TRBD2, each matching 6 bases. The germline gives CDR1 MNHEY, CDR2 SVGEGT. The V end was cut by 3 bases, the J end by 0 bases, with 9 bases between. The CDR3 sequence is 14 residues long.

This clonotype was seen only a few times. This rearrangement joins TRBV7-2 to TRBJ2-3; D is unclear. Trimming shortened V by 4 bases and J by 2 bases, and 7 bases separated the two germline ends. Germline V gene data show CDR1 as SGHTA and CDR2 as FQGNSA. The CDR3 has 13 residues. The CDR3 loop reads CASSYGATDTQYF. In nucleotides, the CDR3 is TGTGCCAGCAGCTACGGAGCCACAGATACGCAGTATTTT.

This clonotype was counted ten times or more. This chain uses TRBV4-3 with TRBJ2-7; 7 bases match TRBD1. The CDR3 covers 14 residues. Germline CDR1 LGHNA, CDR2 YSLEER. The trim removed 1 base at V and 3 bases at J, leaving 3 bases unmatched. CDR3 protein: CASSQGAGGYEQYF. The CDR3 nucleotides read TGCGCCAGCAGCCAAGGGGCAGGGGGCTACGAGCAGTACTTC.

This clonotype was counted between two and nine times. J is TRBJ2-4 and V is TRBV7-9; 9 bases agree with TRBD1. V lost 2 bases, J lost 3 bases, and 5 bases stayed unmatched. This CDR3 comprises 16 residues. Germline CDR1 and CDR2: SEHNR and FQNEAQ (reference sequence). CDR3 DNA sequence: TGTGCCAGCAGCTTACATACAGGGGGCGTCAAAAACATTCAGTACTTC. Amino acids: CASSLHTGGVKNIQYF.

V is TRBV27 and J is TRBJ2-2; unclear D gene. Deletions cut 0 bases from V and 0 bases from J, with 8 bases between. CDR1 is MNHEY, CDR2 SMNVEV, per germline (reference sequence). The CDR3 is 16 amino acids. The DNA for the CDR3 is TGTGCCAGCAGTTTATCGACCGGGCCGAACACCGGGGAGCTGTTTTTT. This sequence encodes CASSLSTGPNTGELFF.